Following are 25 T cell receptor beta chains from one sample sequenced in a study of cytomegalovirus exposure and HLA in healthy donors. Use of 60 Vbeta and 13 Jbeta primers characterized the PCR. Clones were read by immunoSEQ multiplex PCR, and TCRdb kept only the in-frame ones, dropping some. Among around 150,000 clones listed, roughly four fifths were seen once. The sequenced sample consisted of PBMCs. These receptor sequences come from a male donor in good health and CMV-seropositive.

V gene TRBV19 combines with J gene TRBJ1-5, with D perhaps matching TRBD1 (6 bases). CDR1 and CDR2 from the germline V gene are LNHDA and SQIVND (reference sequence). The V end was cut by 5 bases, the J end by 3 bases, with 17 bases between. This CDR3 has 16 amino acids. The DNA of the CDR3 is TGTGCCAGTAGTGTAACCGGGACAAGGCACAATCAGCCCCAGCATTTT. Translating gives CASSVTGTRHNQPQHF.

The CDR3 sequence: CASSLEGESRNEQFF. In nucleotides, the CDR3 is TGCGCCAGCAGCTTGGAGGGGGAGTCGAGGAATGAGCAGTTCTTC. The chain recombines TRBV5-1 with TRBJ2-1, with D possibly matching TRBD1 (6 bases). The CDR3 length is 15 residues. Germline V gives CDR1 SGHRS, CDR2 YFSETQ. Trimming cost V 0 bases and J 7 bases, with 14 bases left between them.

The rearrangement joins TRBV2 to TRBJ1-5; D might be TRBD1 (5 bases). The CDR3 is made up of 14 amino acids. Trimming removed 3 bases from V and 5 bases from J, with 11 bases in between. Per germline, CDR1 SNHLY and CDR2 FYNNEI. The CDR3 DNA sequence: TGTGCCAGCAGTGAGACAGACTCTGATCAGCCCCAGCATTTT. Residues: CASSETDSDQPQHF.

This clone was counted a few times. The chain combines TRBV5-4 with TRBJ2-1; the match to TRBD2 covers 14 bases. J was trimmed by 10 bases and V by 0 bases; bases with no gene match: 9. CDR1 SGHNT and CDR2 YYREEE come from the germline V gene (reference sequence). The CDR3 is 17 amino acids. Written as DNA, the CDR3 is TGTGCCAGCAGCTTGGCCCCCCGACTAGCGGGAGGGAGGGAGCAGTTCTTC. Its protein product is CASSLAPRLAGGREQFF.

The genes are TRBV19 and TRBJ2-3; the match to TRBD1 covers 8 bases. The CDR3 length is 14 residues. V gave up 5 bases and J gave up 3 bases; unmatched junction bases: 4. Germline-derived CDR1 and CDR2 are LNHDA and SQIVND (reference sequence). The CDR3 nucleotides are TGTGCCAGTAGTCTGGGACAGGCGACAGATACGCAGTATTTT. It is translated as CASSLGQATDTQYF.

The V gene is TRBV6-5, the J gene TRBJ1-5; possibly TRBD1 for D (5 bases). Germline CDR1 reads MNHEY; CDR2 reads SVGAGI. The length of the CDR3 is 14 residues. Trimming removed 9 bases from V and 0 bases from J, with 12 bases in between. CDR3 sequence: CASGGGTSNQPQHF. Here the CDR3 DNA reads TGTGCCAGTGGGGGAGGAACTAGCAATCAGCCCCAGCATTTT.

The chain recombines TRBV28 with TRBJ2-7, with D perhaps TRBD1 (5 bases). Looked up from germline, CDR1 is MDHEN and CDR2 is SYDVKM. CDR3 length equals 16 residues. Trimming cost V 3 bases and J 2 bases, with 17 bases left between them. The CDR3 sequence: CASSLSQGLLAYEQYF. The CDR3 DNA reads as TGTGCCAGCAGTTTGTCTCAGGGTCTCCTAGCCTACGAGCAGTACTTC.

The V and J genes are TRBV19 and TRBJ1-5; no clear D gene. CDR1 is LNHDA and CDR2 is SQIVND in the germline V gene (reference sequence). Trimming shortened V by 4 bases and J by 7 bases, and 17 bases separated the two germline ends. CDR3 length: 15 residues. Written as DNA, the CDR3 is TGTGCCAGTAGTACCTGGGCCCTCGGAGGGCAGCCCCAGCATTTT. This encodes CASSTWALGGQPQHF.

This clone was counted only a few times. The rearrangement links TRBV10-2 to TRBJ2-7, with D maybe TRBD1 (5 bases). The CDR3 contains 13 residues. The germline gives CDR1 WSHSY, CDR2 SAAADI. V lost 6 bases and J 3 bases, leaving 12 bases between the germline ends. The CDR3, as DNA: TGCGCCAGCAGCCGGACATCCTTCTACGAGCAGTACTTC. Translating gives CASSRTSFYEQYF.

This chain links TRBV28 with TRBJ1-1, with D possibly matching TRBD1 (6 bases). V was clipped by 4 bases and J by 3 bases, with 15 bases between them. This CDR3 is 15 amino acids long. The germline CDR1 and CDR2 sequences are MDHEN and SYDVKM. CDR3 nucleotide sequence: TGTGCCAGCAGTTCCCCCACAGGGTTGGACACTGAAGCTTTCTTT. Protein sequence: CASSSPTGLDTEAFF.

The V call is TRBV6-4, the J call TRBJ2-3, with 9 nucleotides matching TRBD2. This CDR3 has 14 amino acids. Germline lookup yields CDR1 MRHNA and CDR2 SNTAGT. V trimming: 11 bases; J trimming: 5 bases; junction bases outside the gene matches: 11. Here the CDR3 reads CAGGWGLAVDTQYF. As DNA, the CDR3 is TGTGCCGGGGGATGGGGACTAGCAGTAGATACGCAGTATTTT.

This clone was seen more than once but under ten times. The chain carries TRBV5-4 and TRBJ1-6, with 7 bases that match TRBD1. The J segment lost 9 bases and the V segment lost 0 bases, leaving 6 bases of the junction unmatched. CDR3 length: 15 residues. Looked up from germline, CDR1 is SGHNT and CDR2 is YYREEE (reference sequence). The chain's CDR3 is CASSLARDSISPLHF. The DNA for the CDR3 is TGTGCCAGCAGCTTGGCCCGGGACAGTATTTCACCCCTCCACTTT.

V gene TRBV5-6 combines with J gene TRBJ1-1; the D gene is possibly TRBD1 (6 bases). The CDR3 has 17 amino acids. CDR1 and CDR2 (germline): SGHDT, YYEEEE. V was clipped by 4 bases and J by 1 base, with 20 bases between them. The chain's CDR3 is CASSQRTGGGSNTEAFF. The DNA for the CDR3 is TGTGCCAGCAGCCAACGGACGGGAGGGGGATCGAACACTGAAGCTTTCTTT. Full variable domain (missing parts from reference TRBV5-6 and TRBJ1-1): DAGVTQSPTHLIKTRGQQVTLRCSPKSGHDTVSWYQQALGQGPQFIFQYYEEEERQRGNFPDRFSGHQFPNYSSELNVNALLLGDSALYLCASSQRTGGGSNTEAFFGQGTRLTVV.

This chain's CDR3 is CASSRPGTANEKLFF. The CDR3 DNA reads TGTGCCAGCAGCCGACCCGGGACAGCTAATGAAAAACTGTTTTTT. The rearrangement links TRBV5-4 to TRBJ1-4; 7 bases line up with TRBD1. Germline values: CDR1 SGHNT, CDR2 YYREEE (reference sequence). Unmatched junction bases numbered 6, after V lost 4 bases and J lost 3 bases. The CDR3 totals 15 residues.

V is TRBV5-1 and J is TRBJ2-2; 9 bases align to TRBD1. CDR3 size: 15 residues. The V gene's germline CDR1 is SGHRS and CDR2 YFSETQ. Trimming removed 2 bases from V and 7 bases from J; junction bases left unmatched: 6. CDR3 loop: CASSFGDREFGELFF. CDR3 DNA sequence: TGCGCCAGCAGCTTCGGGGACAGGGAGTTCGGGGAGCTGTTTTTT.

This rearrangement joins TRBV9 to TRBJ2-7; tentatively, D is TRBD2 (5 bases). CDR1 and CDR2 from the germline V gene are SGDLS and YYNGEE. V lost 1 base, J lost 1 base, and 9 bases lay in between. CDR3 length equals 14 residues. The CDR3 sequence: CASSVLAGSYEQYF. CDR3 in DNA: TGTGCCAGCAGCGTATTGGCGGGTTCCTACGAGCAGTACTTC.

The chain joins TRBV30 to TRBJ2-1; the D is unclear. The CDR3 contains 12 residues. CDR1 and CDR2 (germline): GTSNPN, SVGIG (reference sequence). The CDR3 sequence is CAQAPRPIVQFF. Here the CDR3 DNA reads TGTGCTCAGGCTCCCAGGCCTATCGTGCAGTTCTTC.

This chain uses TRBV7-9 with TRBJ1-2; no reliable D call. Trimming took 4 bases from V and 4 from J, leaving 13 bases between them. Looked up from germline, CDR1 is SEHNR and CDR2 is FQNEAQ (reference sequence). The CDR3 runs 14 residues. DNA of the CDR3: TGTGCCAGCAGCTCCGAGGGTGGTCCCTATGGCTACACCTTC. This gives the protein CASSSEGGPYGYTF.

J is TRBJ1-3 and V is TRBV5-4; 8 nucleotides match TRBD1. CDR1 SGHNT and CDR2 YYREEE come from the germline V gene (reference sequence). The CDR3 is 15 amino acids. Trimming at V came to 4 bases and at J to 4 bases, leaving 7 bases not matched to a gene. CDR3 in amino acids: CASSPGTGVGNTIYF. DNA for the CDR3: TGTGCCAGCAGCCCGGGGACAGGCGTCGGAAACACCATATATTTT.

CDR3 protein: CASSLDRGQETQYF. The CDR3 DNA is TGTGCCAGCAGCTTAGACAGGGGCCAAGAGACCCAGTACTTC. The rearrangement joins TRBV11-3 to TRBJ2-5; possibly TRBD1 for D (6 bases). Germline V gives CDR1 SGHNT, CDR2 YENEEA. The V end lost 0 bases, the J end lost 1 base, and 6 bases lay between the germline ends. This CDR3 region has 14 residues.

V gene TRBV6-5 combines with J gene TRBJ1-1, with 7 positions matching TRBD1. CDR3 size: 14 residues. Looked up from germline, CDR1 is MNHEY and CDR2 is SVGAGI. J was trimmed by 5 bases and V by 0 bases; bases with no gene match: 3. The CDR3 spells CASSYSDRVTEAFF. CDR3 coding DNA: TGTGCCAGCAGTTACTCCGACAGGGTTACTGAAGCTTTCTTT.

This chain links TRBV4-1 with TRBJ1-1, with D possibly TRBD1 on 5 matching bases. The germline CDR1 and CDR2 sequences are MGHRA and YSYEKL. This CDR3 contains 15 residues. The V end was cut by 3 bases, the J end by 3 bases, with 14 bases between. CDR3 sequence reads: CASSQPVGGYTEAFF. The DNA of the CDR3 is TGCGCCAGCAGCCAGCCCGTTGGGGGGTACACTGAAGCTTTCTTT.

The chain recombines TRBV7-8 with TRBJ1-5, with D perhaps matching TRBD1 (5 bases). CDR3 size: 18 residues. V lost 3 bases to trimming and J lost 0 bases, with 18 bases between them. Germline V lookup: CDR1 SGHVS, CDR2 FQNEAQ. The CDR3: CASSFSATDLYSNQPQHF. CDR3 nucleotides: TGTGCCAGCAGCTTTTCGGCGACAGATTTGTATAGCAATCAGCCCCAGCATTTT.

The chain is built from TRBV5-1 and TRBJ2-1, with 11 bases that match TRBD2. V gave up 0 bases and J gave up 4 bases; unmatched junction bases: 6. The CDR3 length is 17 residues. Germline values: CDR1 SGHRS, CDR2 YFSETQ. CDR3 sequence: CASSLGLAGNFYNEQFF. DNA for the CDR3: TGCGCCAGCAGCTTGGGACTAGCGGGGAACTTTTACAATGAGCAGTTCTTC.

This clone has a single count. CDR3 coding DNA: TGTGCCAGCAGCAAAGGTTGGGACAGGCGTCAAGAGACCCAGTACTTC. Translating gives CASSKGWDRRQETQYF. V usage is TRBV21-1 and J usage is TRBJ2-5; TRBD1, the D gene given by the table, was not confirmed from the DNA. TRBV21-1 is a documented pseudogene. The CDR3 has 16 amino acids.